This T cell receptor (beta chain) was documented in a study of shared clonotypes between healthy human individuals. This clone was seen a single time. Generated by immunoSEQ multiplex PCR, the TCRdb table keeps only in-frame clones and is missing some. The data hold about half a million clones, with around 79% observed a single time. CDR1 LNHDA and CDR2 SQIVND come from the germline V gene (reference sequence). Trimming at V came to 5 bases and at J to 6 bases, leaving 7 bases not matched to a gene. The CDR3 totals 15 residues. The TCR comes from a woman aged 35 to 49 in good health. Some clones in this sample may be carry-over from other donors' samples. Sequencing was carried out using PBMCs. The chain carries TRBV19 and TRBJ2-2, with 9 bases fitting TRBD2. The CDR3 sequence: CASSRTSEDPGELFF. The CDR3 DNA sequence: TGTGCCAGTAGTCGGACTAGCGAGGACCCCGGGGAGCTGTTTTTT.